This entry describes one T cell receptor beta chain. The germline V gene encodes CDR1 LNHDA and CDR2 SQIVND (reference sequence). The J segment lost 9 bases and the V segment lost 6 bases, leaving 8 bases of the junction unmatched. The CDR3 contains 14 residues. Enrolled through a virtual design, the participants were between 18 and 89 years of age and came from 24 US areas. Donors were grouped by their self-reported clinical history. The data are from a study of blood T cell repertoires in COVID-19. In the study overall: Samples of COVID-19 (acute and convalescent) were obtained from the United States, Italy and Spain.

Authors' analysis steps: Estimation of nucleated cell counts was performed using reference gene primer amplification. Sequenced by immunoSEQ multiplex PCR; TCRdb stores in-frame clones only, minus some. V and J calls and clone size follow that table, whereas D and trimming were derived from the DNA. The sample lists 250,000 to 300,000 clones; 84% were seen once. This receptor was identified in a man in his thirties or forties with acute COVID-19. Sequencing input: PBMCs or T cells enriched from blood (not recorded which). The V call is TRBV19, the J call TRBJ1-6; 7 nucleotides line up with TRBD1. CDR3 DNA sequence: TGTGCCAGTAGACTCGAGGCAGGGGGTTCACCCCTCCACTTT. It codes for CASRLEAGGSPLHF.